Sequencing of this T cell receptor (beta chain) was carried out in a study of T cell repertoires in ileal Crohn's disease. In the study overall: Every patient was operated on for stricturing (roughly 61%) or penetrating (approximately 40%) complications. Postoperative therapy was given to about half: more than 10 thiopurines, around 18 anti-TNF agents. Overall study findings and caveats: Every patient over 26.8% clonality showed endoscopic recurrence.

Per sample, roughly 0.45 micrograms of biopsy DNA were TCRB immunosequenced. The method was immunoSEQ multiplex PCR; TCRdb's version includes in-frame clones alone and lacks a portion of them. In the table there are several thousand clones, roughly 93% of which are singletons. Points on this clone: Its antigen is as yet unknown.

V trimming: 5 bases; J trimming: 4 bases; junction bases outside the gene matches: 8. The CDR3 runs to 14 residues. Per germline, CDR1 SGHTA and CDR2 FQGTGA. This clonotype originated in an adult with Crohn's disease. The sequenced sample consisted of ileal tissue. The chain is built from TRBV7-3 and TRBJ2-7; the match to TRBD1 covers 7 bases. The CDR3 coding sequence is TGTGCCAGCAGCCCGAACAGGGGTTCGTACGAGCAGTACTTC. Its translation is CASSPNRGSYEQYF.